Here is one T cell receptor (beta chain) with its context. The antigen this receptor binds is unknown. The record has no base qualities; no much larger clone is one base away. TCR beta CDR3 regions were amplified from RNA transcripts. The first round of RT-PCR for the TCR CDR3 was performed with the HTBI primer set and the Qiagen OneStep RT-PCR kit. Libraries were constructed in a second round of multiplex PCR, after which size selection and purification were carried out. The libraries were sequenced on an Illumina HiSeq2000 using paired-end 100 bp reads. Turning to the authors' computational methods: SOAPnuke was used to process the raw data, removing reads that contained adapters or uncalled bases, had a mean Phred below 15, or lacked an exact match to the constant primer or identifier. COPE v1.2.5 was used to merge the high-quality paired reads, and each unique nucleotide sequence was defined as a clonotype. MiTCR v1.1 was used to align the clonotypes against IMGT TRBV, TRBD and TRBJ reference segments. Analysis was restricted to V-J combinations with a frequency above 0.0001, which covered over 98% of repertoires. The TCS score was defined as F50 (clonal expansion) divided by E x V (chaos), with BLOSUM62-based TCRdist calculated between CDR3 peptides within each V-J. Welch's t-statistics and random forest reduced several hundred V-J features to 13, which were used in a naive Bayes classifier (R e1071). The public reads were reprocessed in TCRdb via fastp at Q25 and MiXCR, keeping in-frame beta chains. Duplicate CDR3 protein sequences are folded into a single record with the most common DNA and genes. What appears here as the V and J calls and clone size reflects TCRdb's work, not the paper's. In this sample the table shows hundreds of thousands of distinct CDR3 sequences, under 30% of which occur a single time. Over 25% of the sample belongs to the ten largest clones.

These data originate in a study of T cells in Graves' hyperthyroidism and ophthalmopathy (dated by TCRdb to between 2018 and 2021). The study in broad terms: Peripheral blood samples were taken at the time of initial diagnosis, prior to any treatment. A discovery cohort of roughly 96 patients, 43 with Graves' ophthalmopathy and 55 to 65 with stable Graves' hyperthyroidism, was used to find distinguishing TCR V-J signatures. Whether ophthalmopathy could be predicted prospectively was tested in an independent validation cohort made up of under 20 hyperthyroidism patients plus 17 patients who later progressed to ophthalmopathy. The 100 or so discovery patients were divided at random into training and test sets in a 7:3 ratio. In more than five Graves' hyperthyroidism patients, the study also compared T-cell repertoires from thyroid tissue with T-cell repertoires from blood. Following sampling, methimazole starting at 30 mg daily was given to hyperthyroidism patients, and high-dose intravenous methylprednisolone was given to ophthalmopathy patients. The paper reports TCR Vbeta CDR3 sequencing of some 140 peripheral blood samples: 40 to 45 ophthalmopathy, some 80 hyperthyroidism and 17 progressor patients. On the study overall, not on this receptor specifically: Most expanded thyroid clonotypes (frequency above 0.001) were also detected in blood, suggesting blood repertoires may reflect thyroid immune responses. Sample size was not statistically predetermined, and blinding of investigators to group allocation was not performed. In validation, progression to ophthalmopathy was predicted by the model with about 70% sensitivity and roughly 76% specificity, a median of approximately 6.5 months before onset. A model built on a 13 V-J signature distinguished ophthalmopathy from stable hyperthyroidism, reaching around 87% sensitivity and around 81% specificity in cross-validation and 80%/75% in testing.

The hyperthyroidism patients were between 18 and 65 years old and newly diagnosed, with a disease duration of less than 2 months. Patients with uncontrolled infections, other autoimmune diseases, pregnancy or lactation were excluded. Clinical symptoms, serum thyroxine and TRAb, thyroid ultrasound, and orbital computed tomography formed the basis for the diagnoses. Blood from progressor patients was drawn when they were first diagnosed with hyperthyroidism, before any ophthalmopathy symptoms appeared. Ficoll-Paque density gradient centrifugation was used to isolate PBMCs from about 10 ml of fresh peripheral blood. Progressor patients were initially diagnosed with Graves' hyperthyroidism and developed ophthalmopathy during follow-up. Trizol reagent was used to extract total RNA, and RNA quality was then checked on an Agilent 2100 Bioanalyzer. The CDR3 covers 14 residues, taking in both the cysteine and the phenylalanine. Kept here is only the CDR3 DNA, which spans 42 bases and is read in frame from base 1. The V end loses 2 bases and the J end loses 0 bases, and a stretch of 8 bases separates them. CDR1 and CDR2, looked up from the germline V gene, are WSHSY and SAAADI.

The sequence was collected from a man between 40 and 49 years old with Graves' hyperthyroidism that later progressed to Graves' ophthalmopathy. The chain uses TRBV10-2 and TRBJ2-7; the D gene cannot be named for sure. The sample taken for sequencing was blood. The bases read TGCGCCAGCAGTGAGGAGCACGGCTCCTACGAGCAGTACTTC. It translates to CASSEEHGSYEQYF.